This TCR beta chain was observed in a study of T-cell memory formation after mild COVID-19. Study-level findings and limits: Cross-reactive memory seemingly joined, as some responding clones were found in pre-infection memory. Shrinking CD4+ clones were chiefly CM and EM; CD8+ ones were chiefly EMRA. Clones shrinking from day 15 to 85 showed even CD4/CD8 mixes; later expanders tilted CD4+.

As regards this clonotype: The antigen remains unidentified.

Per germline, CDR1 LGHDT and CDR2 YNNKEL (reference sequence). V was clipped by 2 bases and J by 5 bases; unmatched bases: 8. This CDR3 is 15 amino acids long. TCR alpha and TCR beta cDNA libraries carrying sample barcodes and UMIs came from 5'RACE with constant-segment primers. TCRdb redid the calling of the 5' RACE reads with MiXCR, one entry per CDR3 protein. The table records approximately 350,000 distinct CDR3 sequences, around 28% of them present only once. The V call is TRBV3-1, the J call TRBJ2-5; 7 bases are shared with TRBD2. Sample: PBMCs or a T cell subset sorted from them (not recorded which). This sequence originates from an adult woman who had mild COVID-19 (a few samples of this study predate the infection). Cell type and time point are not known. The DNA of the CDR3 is TGTGCCAGCAGCCAAAACCCGGGACTATCGGAGACCCAGTACTTC. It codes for CASSQNPGLSETQYF.